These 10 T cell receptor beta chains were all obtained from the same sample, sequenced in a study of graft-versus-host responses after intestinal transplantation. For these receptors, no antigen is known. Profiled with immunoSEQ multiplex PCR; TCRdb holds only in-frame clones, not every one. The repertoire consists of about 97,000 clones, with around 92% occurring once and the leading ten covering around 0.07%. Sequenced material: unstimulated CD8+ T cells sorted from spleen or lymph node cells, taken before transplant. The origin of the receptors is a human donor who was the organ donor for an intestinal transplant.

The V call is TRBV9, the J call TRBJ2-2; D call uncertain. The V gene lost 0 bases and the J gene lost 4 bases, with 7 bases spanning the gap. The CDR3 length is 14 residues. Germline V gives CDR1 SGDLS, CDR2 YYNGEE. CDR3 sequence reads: CASSVGGATGELFF. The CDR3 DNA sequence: TGTGCCAGCAGCGTAGGCGGTGCCACCGGGGAGCTGTTTTTT.

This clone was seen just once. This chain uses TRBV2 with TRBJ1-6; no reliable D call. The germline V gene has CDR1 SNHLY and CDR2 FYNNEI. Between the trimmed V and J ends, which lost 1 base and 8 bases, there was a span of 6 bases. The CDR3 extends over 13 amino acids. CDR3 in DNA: TGTGCCAGCAGTGAAGGGCCGTATTCACCCCTCCACTTT. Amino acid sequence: CASSEGPYSPLHF.

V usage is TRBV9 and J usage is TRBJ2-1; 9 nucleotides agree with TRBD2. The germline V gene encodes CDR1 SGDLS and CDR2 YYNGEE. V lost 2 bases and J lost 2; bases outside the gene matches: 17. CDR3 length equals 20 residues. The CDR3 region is CASSVSFLAGDDSPYNEQFF. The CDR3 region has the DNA TGTGCCAGCAGCGTGTCTTTTTTAGCGGGGGATGATTCCCCCTACAATGAGCAGTTCTTC.

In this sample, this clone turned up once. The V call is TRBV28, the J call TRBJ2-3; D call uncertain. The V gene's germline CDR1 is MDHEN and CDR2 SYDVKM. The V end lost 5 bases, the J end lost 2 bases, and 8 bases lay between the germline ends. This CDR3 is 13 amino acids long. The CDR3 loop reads CASSPTFTDTQYF. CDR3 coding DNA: TGTGCCAGCAGTCCAACTTTCACAGATACGCAGTATTTT.

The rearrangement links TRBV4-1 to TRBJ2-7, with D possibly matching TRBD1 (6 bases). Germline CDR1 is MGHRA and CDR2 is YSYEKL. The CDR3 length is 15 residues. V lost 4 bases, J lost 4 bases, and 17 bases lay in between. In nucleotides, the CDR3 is TGCGCCAGCAGCCCCAATTTAGGGGGTGGGTACGAGCAGTACTTC. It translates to CASSPNLGGGYEQYF.

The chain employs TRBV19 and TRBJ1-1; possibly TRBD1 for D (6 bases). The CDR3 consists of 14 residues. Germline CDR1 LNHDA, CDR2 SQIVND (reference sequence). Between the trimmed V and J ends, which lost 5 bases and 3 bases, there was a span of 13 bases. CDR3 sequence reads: CASSFGTLHTEAFF. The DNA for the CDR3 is TGTGCCAGTAGTTTCGGGACACTACACACTGAAGCTTTCTTT.

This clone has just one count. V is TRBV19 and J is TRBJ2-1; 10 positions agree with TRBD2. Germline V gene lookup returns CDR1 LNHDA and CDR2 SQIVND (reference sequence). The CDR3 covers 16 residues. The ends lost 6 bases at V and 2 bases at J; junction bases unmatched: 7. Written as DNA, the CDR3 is TGTGCCAGTAGCTGGACTAGCGGTGGAACCTACAATGAGCAGTTCTTC. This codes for CASSWTSGGTYNEQFF.

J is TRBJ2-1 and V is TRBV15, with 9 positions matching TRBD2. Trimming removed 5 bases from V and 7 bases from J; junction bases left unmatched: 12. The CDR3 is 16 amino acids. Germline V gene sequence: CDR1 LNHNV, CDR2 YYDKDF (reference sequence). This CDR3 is CATSSTSGGPWNEQFF. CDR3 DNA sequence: TGTGCCACCAGCTCAACAAGCGGGGGGCCGTGGAATGAGCAGTTCTTC.

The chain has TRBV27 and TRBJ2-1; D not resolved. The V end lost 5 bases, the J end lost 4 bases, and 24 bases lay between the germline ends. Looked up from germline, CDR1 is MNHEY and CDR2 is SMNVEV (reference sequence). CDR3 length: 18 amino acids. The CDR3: CASSLLSWPFPTYNEQFF. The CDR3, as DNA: TGTGCCAGCAGTCTACTAAGTTGGCCCTTCCCGACTTACAATGAGCAGTTCTTC.

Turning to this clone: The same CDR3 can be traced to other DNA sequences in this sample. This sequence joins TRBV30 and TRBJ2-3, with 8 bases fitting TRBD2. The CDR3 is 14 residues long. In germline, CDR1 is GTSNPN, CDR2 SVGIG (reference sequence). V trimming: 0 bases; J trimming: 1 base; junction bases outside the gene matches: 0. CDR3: CAWSVSGGTDTQYF. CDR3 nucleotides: TGTGCCTGGAGTGTTAGCGGGGGCACAGATACGCAGTATTTT. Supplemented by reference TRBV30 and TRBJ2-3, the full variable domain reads SQTIHQWPATLVQPVGSPLSLECTVEGTSNPNLYWYRQAAGRGLQLLFYSVGIGQISSEVPQNLSASRPQDRQFILSSKKLLLSDSGFYLCAWSVSGGTDTQYFGPGTRLTVL.